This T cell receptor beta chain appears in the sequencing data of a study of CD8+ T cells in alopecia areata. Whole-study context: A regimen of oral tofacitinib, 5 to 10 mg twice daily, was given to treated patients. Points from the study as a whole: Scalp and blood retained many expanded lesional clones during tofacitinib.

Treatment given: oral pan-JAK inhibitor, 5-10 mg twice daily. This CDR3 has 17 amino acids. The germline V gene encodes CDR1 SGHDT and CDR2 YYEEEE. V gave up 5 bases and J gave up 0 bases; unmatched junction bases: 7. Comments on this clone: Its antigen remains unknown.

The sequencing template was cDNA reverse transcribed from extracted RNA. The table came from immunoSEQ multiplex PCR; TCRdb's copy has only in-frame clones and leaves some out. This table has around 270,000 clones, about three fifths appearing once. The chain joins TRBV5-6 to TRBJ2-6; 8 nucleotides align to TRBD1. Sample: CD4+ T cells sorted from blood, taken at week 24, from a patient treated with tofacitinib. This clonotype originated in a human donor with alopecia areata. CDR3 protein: CASSSDRGSSGANVLTF. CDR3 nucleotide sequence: TGTGCCAGCAGTTCCGACAGGGGTTCCTCTGGGGCCAACGTCCTGACTTTC. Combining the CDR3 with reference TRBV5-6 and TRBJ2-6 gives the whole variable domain DAGVTQSPTHLIKTRGQQVTLRCSPKSGHDTVSWYQQALGQGPQFIFQYYEEEERQRGNFPDRFSGHQFPNYSSELNVNALLLGDSALYLCASSSDRGSSGANVLTFGAGSRLTVL.